These 3 T cell receptor beta chains came from one sample sequenced in a study of cytomegalovirus exposure and HLA in healthy donors (dated by TCRdb to between 2016 and 2019). Library prep was done by the immunoSEQ multiplex PCR assay. The multiplex PCR relied on a mix of 60 forward primers for TCR Vbeta segments and 13 reverse primers for TCR Jbeta segments. Sourced from immuneACCESS, this table was stored by TCRdb with only in-frame sequences that have V and J called. A share of the clones is absent; for the studies checked, an unresolved V gene accounts for under half, and the remainder has no known explanation. Within this sample are 100,000 or so clones, with about 80% of them counted one time only. The ten largest clones take up under 8.5% of the sample. The sequenced material came from PBMCs. The receptors shown here come from a man aged 30 to 39 in good health and CMV-seronegative.

J is TRBJ2-3 and V is TRBV7-3; a possible D gene is TRBD2 (6 bases). Germline V gene data show CDR1 as SGHTA and CDR2 as FQGTGA. The V and J ends lost 2 bases and 5 bases respectively, with 17 bases between them. This CDR3 is 16 amino acids long. Here the CDR3 DNA reads TGTGCCAGCAGCTTAGGTGTCGGGGGTGCGGTAGATACGCAGTATTTT. Translating gives CASSLGVGGAVDTQYF.

The chain is built from TRBV7-9 and TRBJ1-2; D may be TRBD1 (6 bases). This CDR3 has 12 amino acids. In germline, CDR1 is SEHNR, CDR2 FQNEAQ (reference sequence). Trimming took off 3 bases at V and 8 bases at J, with 10 bases between the two ends. Written as DNA, the CDR3 is TGTGCCAGCAGCTTTAACAGGGAAGGCTACACCTTC. Encoded protein: CASSFNREGYTF.

The gene calls are TRBV6-6 and TRBJ1-1, with D possibly TRBD1 on 6 matching bases. CDR3 size: 14 residues. The ends were cut back, 0 bases at V and 6 bases at J, with 11 bases in the middle. Germline loops: CDR1 MNHNY, CDR2 SVGAGI (reference sequence). The CDR3 DNA reads as TGTGCCAGCAGTTACTCAGAGGGGGTGGCTGAAGCTTTCTTT. This sequence encodes CASSYSEGVAEAFF.